This TCR beta chain was sequenced during a study of T cell clonality in common variable immunodeficiency. The CDR3 totals 14 residues. Germline V gene sequence: CDR1 SGHVS, CDR2 FNYEAQ. J lost 4 bases, V lost 5 bases, and 2 bases had no gene match. Data came from immunoSEQ multiplex PCR; TCRdb stores just in-frame clones and leaves some out. This set yields approximately 44,000 clones and no singletons; the top ten hold about 10%. Many counts were recorded for this clone. Sequencing ends 3 residues short of the CDR3 end; the germline J gene provides the rest. The TCR was taken from a person aged 18 to 75 in good health. The rearrangement joins TRBV7-6 to TRBJ2-7, with 13 nucleotides matching TRBD2. The sample was peripheral blood mononuclear cells. The CDR3 region is CASSPTSGGYEQYF. The DNA read from the CDR3 is TGTGCCAGCAGCCCGACTAGCGGGGGGTACGAG.